This T cell receptor beta chain was profiled in a study of blood T cell repertoires in COVID-19. The CDR3 is 16 residues long. V lost 4 bases and J lost 1; bases outside the gene matches: 7. The germline gives CDR1 SGHTA, CDR2 FQGNSA. Libraries were prepared by immunoSEQ multiplex PCR; TCRdb keeps only in-frame clonotypes and omits some of them. The repertoire includes 310,000 or so clones, roughly nine tenths of them detected once, and 2% to 2.5% sits in the top ten. This TCR was sampled from a woman aged 50 to 60 who had recovered from COVID-19. The rearrangement joins TRBV7-2 to TRBJ2-5, with 9 bases fitting TRBD1. The material sequenced was peripheral blood. The CDR3 spells CASSSGQGPPQETQYF. The CDR3 nucleotides read TGTGCCAGCAGCTCGGGACAGGGACCGCCCCAAGAGACCCAGTACTTC. Variable domain in full (rest from reference TRBV7-2 and TRBJ2-5): GAGVSQSPSNKVTEKGKDVELRCDPISGHTALYWYRQSLGQGLEFLIYFQGNSAPDKSGLPSDRFSAERTGGSVSTLTIQRTQQEDSAVYLCASSSGQGPPQETQYFGPGTRLLVL.